The rows below give T cell receptor beta chains drawn from one sample of a study of blood T cell repertoires in COVID-19. Sequenced by immunoSEQ multiplex PCR; TCRdb stores in-frame clones only, minus some. The sample contains over 110,000 clones, approximately 80% of which appear only once. Sequenced material: peripheral blood. The source is a human donor in a cohort sampled during active COVID-19. The CDR3 runs from the conserved cysteine through the conserved F or W. A D gene is named only where the DNA matches it firmly. Only part of the rows carry a size: once, few, many, or a class if the clone is expanded.

D,size,J,V,DNA,CDR3
.,.,TRBJ1-6,TRBV7-2,TGTGCCAGCAGCTTACCTTACGCAGGGCCCTTCTATAATTCACCCCTCCACTTT,CASSLPYAGPFYNSPLHF
.,.,TRBJ2-7,TRBV7-9,TGTGCCAGCGCTAACGACAAATCATCCTACGAGCAGTACTTC,CASANDKSSYEQYF
TRBD1,.,TRBJ2-5,TRBV2,TGTGCCAGCAGCAACACAGGGGGTTACCAAGAGACCCAGTACTTC,CASSNTGGYQETQYF
.,.,TRBJ2-7,TRBV7-8,TGTGCCAGCAGCTTAGCGTCTCGGAGGACCTACGAGCAGTACTTC,CASSLASRRTYEQYF
.,.,TRBJ1-1,TRBV14,TGTGCCAGCAGCCCCCCAGGGGTCAACACTGAAGCTTTCTTT,CASSPPGVNTEAFF
.,.,TRBJ1-5,TRBV19,TGTGCCAGTAGTTTCTTCGGGTTGGGCAATCAGCCCCAGCATTTT,CASSFFGLGNQPQHF
TRBD1,.,TRBJ1-6,TRBV28,TGTGCCAGCTTAGACTCCAGGACAGGCAGTAGCTCACCCCTCCACTTT,CASLDSRTGSSSPLHF
TRBD2,.,TRBJ2-2,TRBV2,TGTGCCAGCACCCTGGGGGGGGGCACCGGGGAGCTGTTTTTT,CASTLGGGTGELFF
TRBD1,few,TRBJ2-7,TRBV3-1/TRBV3-2,TGTGCCAGCAGCCCACAAAAGCAGGGACAGGGCTACGAGCAGTACTTC,CASSPQKQGQGYEQYF
.,.,TRBJ1-1,TRBV11-2,TGTGCCAGCAGCCCCGGGTGGGGGGGCCGGAACACTGAAGCTTTCTTT,CASSPGWGGRNTEAFF
TRBD1,.,TRBJ2-7,TRBV6-5,TGTGCCAGCAGTCCGACCTGGGACAGCGGAAGGGAGCAGTACTTC,CASSPTWDSGREQYF
.,few,TRBJ1-5,TRBV28,TGTGCCAGCACTGAGGGGGAATATCAGCCCCAGCATTTT,CASTEGEYQPQHF
TRBD1,many,TRBJ1-6,TRBV3-1/TRBV3-2,TGTGCCAGCAGCCTTGGGACAGGCGATAATTCACCCCTCCACTTT,CASSLGTGDNSPLHF
.,.,TRBJ1-5,TRBV6-1,TGTGCCAGCAGTGAAACCCCTAGACAGCCCCAGCATTTT,CASSETPRQPQHF
.,few,TRBJ1-5,TRBV27,TGTGCCAGCAGTCGCACCCCCCAGGGGAGGGGGTATCAGCCCCAGCATTTT,CASSRTPQGRGYQPQHF
TRBD2,.,TRBJ2-1,TRBV4-2,TGTGCCAGCAGCCAAGATACGGGAGCGGGAGCCCACAATGAGCAGTTCTTC,CASSQDTGAGAHNEQFF
TRBD2,.,TRBJ2-7,TRBV7-9,TGTGCCAGCAGCTTAGTGGTAGCGGGAGGACGCGAGCAGTACTTC,CASSLVVAGGREQYF
TRBD1,.,TRBJ1-2,TRBV19,TGTGCCAGTAGTCCTGGGACAGTCCAGGACTTCTATGGCTACACCTTC,CASSPGTVQDFYGYTF
TRBD2,.,TRBJ2-7,TRBV7-9,TGTGCCAGCAGGAGCGGGAGCTCCTACGAGCAGTACTTC,CASRSGSSYEQYF
.,.,TRBJ1-5,TRBV7-2,TGTGCCAGCAGCTTAAATTCAGGTCAGCCCCAGCATTTT,CASSLNSGQPQHF
.,.,TRBJ2-7,TRBV21-1,TGTGCCAGCAGCAAAGGGAGGGACTCTCAGAGCTCCTACGAGCAGTACTTC,CASSKGRDSQSSYEQYF
TRBD1,once,TRBJ1-3,TRBV7-2,TGTGCCAGCAGCCTGGGGACAGGGGGCGCGGGAACTGGAAACACCATATATTTT,CASSLGTGGAGTGNTIYF
TRBD2,.,TRBJ2-7,TRBV7-9,TGTGCCAGCAGCTTAGCGGGAGGGCCCTTAGAGCAGTACTTC,CASSLAGGPLEQYF
TRBD1,.,TRBJ1-3,TRBV29-1,TGCAGCGTTGAAAGGGACAGGGCCGACACCATATATTTT,CSVERDRADTIYF
TRBD1,.,TRBJ2-1,TRBV6-6,TGTGCCAGCAGTTATGGGACAGCCTCCTACAATGAGCAGTTCTTC,CASSYGTASYNEQFF
.,.,TRBJ2-7,TRBV4-2,TGTGCCAGCAGCCAGGACAGACGGGACTACGAGCAGTACTTC,CASSQDRRDYEQYF
.,.,TRBJ1-2,TRBV24-1,TGTGCCACCAGTGATCCCGGACAGCCATATGGCTACACCTTC,CATSDPGQPYGYTF
TRBD1,.,TRBJ1-2,TRBV5-5,TGTGCCAGCAGCCCGCGGGACAGCCGGGAGGGCTATGGCTACACCTTC,CASSPRDSREGYGYTF
.,.,TRBJ1-2,TRBV6-5,TGTGCCAGCAGTTCCCTCCGGGGGGAGTATGGCTACACCTTC,CASSSLRGEYGYTF
TRBD1,.,TRBJ1-5,TRBV9,TGTGCCAGCAGCGTAAACTGGGACAGCCAGCCCCAGCATTTT,CASSVNWDSQPQHF
.,.,TRBJ2-7,TRBV5-5,TGTGCCAGCAGCTTGGCTTTTCTCTACGAGCAGTACTTC,CASSLAFLYEQYF
TRBD1,.,TRBJ1-6,TRBV28,TGTGCCAGCAGTTTGGAAGGGACAGGAGATAATTCACCCCTCCACTTT,CASSLEGTGDNSPLHF
TRBD2,.,TRBJ2-3,TRBV19,TGTGCCAGTAGTATGAGGCTAGCGGGAGCAGATACGCAGTATTTT,CASSMRLAGADTQYF
.,.,TRBJ2-7,TRBV3-1/TRBV3-2,TGTGCCAGCAGCCCGCGGAGGCTCCCCTCCTACGAGCAGTACTTC,CASSPRRLPSYEQYF
TRBD2,once,TRBJ2-3,TRBV28,TGTGCCAGCAGTAGCGGGATGGTAGATACGCAGTATTTT,CASSSGMVDTQYF
.,.,TRBJ2-4,TRBV28,TGTGCCAGCGCCCCCCGAGGGTGGGCCAAAAACATTCAGTACTTC,CASAPRGWAKNIQYF
TRBD1,.,TRBJ2-7,TRBV6-2/TRBV6-3,TGTGCCAGCAGTTACCCCAGGACAGGGGGCGACGAGCAGTACTTC,CASSYPRTGGDEQYF
.,.,TRBJ2-5,TRBV27,TGTGCCAGCAGTGTGCTTACAGGGACGCAAGAGACCCAGTACTTC,CASSVLTGTQETQYF
.,.,TRBJ1-4,TRBV2,TGTGCCAGCAGCCTACAGGGTGGCCGTAATGAAAAACTGTTTTTT,CASSLQGGRNEKLFF
TRBD2,few,TRBJ2-5,TRBV7-6,TGTGCCAGCAGCTTAGGGACTAGACGTGAGACCCAGTACTTC,CASSLGTRRETQYF
.,.,TRBJ2-7,TRBV23-1,TGCGCCAGCAGTCACCGAGAGGATACCTACGAGCAGTACTTC,CASSHREDTYEQYF
.,.,TRBJ1-4,TRBV7-9,TGTGCCAGCAGCGCCGGACAGTCAGATGAAAAACTGTTTTTT,CASSAGQSDEKLFF
TRBD2,.,TRBJ2-1,TRBV5-4,TGTGCCAGCAGCTGGTCCGCGGCGGGAGAGGGTGAGCAGTTCTTC,CASSWSAAGEGEQFF
.,.,TRBJ2-4,TRBV4-3,TGCGCCAGCAGCCAAGTCGACGGCGGCCCGAACATTCAGTACTTC,CASSQVDGGPNIQYF
TRBD1,.,TRBJ2-5,TRBV19,TGTGCCAGTAGTATGGGAGCCAGGGGGGAGACCCAGTACTTC,CASSMGARGETQYF
.,.,TRBJ2-7,TRBV6-5,TGTGCCAGCAGTTTAAACGGCCCCGGATGGAGGTACTTC,CASSLNGPGWRYF
TRBD2,.,TRBJ2-7,TRBV2,TGTGCCAGCAGTGGGACTAGCCCTACCTACGAGCAGTACTTC,CASSGTSPTYEQYF
TRBD1,.,TRBJ2-5,TRBV7-2,TGTGCCAGCAGCAGGGACAGGGGAGAGACCCAGTACTTC,CASSRDRGETQYF
.,.,TRBJ1-2,TRBV5-6,TGTGCCAGCAGCTTGGTTGGCAGGGTCTATGGCTACACCTTC,CASSLVGRVYGYTF
TRBD1,.,TRBJ1-1,TRBV19,TGTGCCAGTATTGAGGACAGGGCAATGAACACTGAAGCTTTCTTT,CASIEDRAMNTEAFF
.,few,TRBJ1-3,TRBV24-1,TGTGCCACCAGTGACACAGGCTCTGGAAACACCATATATTTT,CATSDTGSGNTIYF
.,.,TRBJ2-7,TRBV18,TGTGCCAGCTCACCACGAGCAGGACTACAACTGCAGTACTTC,CASSPRAGLQLQYF